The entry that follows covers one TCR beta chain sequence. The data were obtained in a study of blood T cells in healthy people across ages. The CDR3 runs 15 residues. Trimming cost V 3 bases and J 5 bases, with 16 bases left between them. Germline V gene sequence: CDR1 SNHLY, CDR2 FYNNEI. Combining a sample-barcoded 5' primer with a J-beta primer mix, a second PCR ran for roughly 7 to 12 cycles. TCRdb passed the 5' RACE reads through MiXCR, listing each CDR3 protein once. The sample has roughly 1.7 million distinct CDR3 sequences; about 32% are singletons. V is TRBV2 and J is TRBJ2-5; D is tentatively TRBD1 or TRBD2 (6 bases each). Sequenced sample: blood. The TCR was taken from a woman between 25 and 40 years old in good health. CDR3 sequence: CASSDPGAYAETQYF. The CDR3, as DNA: TGTGCCAGCAGTGACCCGGGGGCCTATGCCGAGACCCAGTACTTC.